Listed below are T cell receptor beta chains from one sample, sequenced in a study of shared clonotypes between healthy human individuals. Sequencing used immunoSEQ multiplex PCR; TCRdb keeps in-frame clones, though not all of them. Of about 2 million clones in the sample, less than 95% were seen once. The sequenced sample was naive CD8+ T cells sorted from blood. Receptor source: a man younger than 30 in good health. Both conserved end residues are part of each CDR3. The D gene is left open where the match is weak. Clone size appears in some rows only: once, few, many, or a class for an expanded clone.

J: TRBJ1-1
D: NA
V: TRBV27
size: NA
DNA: TGTGCCAGCAGTTCGGGACAGAACACTGAAGCTTTCTTT
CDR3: CASSSGQNTEAFF

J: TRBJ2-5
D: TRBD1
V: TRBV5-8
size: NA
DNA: TGTGCCAGCAGCAAGGGACAGGGTTCAATCGAGACCCAGTACTTC
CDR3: CASSKGQGSIETQYF

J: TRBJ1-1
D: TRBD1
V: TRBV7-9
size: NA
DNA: TGTGCCAGCAGCCCAGTACAGGGGGCCCACACTGAAGCTTTCTTT
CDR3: CASSPVQGAHTEAFF

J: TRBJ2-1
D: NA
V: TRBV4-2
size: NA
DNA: TGTGCCAGCAGCCAAGATCCTCAGGCCACCTACAATGAGCAGTTCTTC
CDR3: CASSQDPQATYNEQFF

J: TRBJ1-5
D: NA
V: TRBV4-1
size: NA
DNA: TGCGCCAGCAGCCAAGATCAGGGAGATAGCAATCAGCCCCAGCATTTT
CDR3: CASSQDQGDSNQPQHF

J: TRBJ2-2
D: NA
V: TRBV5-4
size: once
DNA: TGTGCCAGCATGGTGACAGCGAACACCGGGGAGCTGTTTTTT
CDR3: CASMVTANTGELFF

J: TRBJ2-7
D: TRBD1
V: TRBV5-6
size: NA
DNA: TGTGCCAGCAGCGCCCGACAGGGTTACTCCTACGAGCAGTACTTC
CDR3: CASSARQGYSYEQYF

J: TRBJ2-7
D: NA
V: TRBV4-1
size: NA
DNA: TGCGCCAGCAGCCCGAGCCCCCGGCTCTCCGAGCAGTACTTC
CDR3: CASSPSPRLSEQYF

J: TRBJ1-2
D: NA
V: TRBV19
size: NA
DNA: TGTGCCAGTAGAATGATGATGAACTATGGCTACACCTTC
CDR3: CASRMMMNYGYTF

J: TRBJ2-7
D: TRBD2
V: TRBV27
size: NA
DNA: TGTGCCAGCAAAATAGCGGGAGGCTACGAGCAGTACTTC
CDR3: CASKIAGGYEQYF

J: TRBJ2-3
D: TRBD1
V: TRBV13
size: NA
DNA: TGTGCCAGCGGCCTGGGGACAGGGATCACAGATACGCAGTATTTT
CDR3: CASGLGTGITDTQYF

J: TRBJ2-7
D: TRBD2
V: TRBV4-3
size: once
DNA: TGCGCCAGCAGCCAAGGGAGCGGGGGCTACGAGCAGTACTTC
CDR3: CASSQGSGGYEQYF

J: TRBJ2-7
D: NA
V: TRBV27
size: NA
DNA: TGTGCCAGCAGCTTGGGCGTTTACTACGAGCAGTACTTC
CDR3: CASSLGVYYEQYF

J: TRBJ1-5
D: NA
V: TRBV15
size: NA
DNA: TGTGCCACCAGCGGCGAGCGGAATCAGCCCCAGCATTTT
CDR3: CATSGERNQPQHF

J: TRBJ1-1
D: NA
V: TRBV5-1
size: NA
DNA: TGCGCCAGCAGCTTGAGGGGGGGTCCACAAGAAGCTTTCTTT
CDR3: CASSLRGGPQEAFF